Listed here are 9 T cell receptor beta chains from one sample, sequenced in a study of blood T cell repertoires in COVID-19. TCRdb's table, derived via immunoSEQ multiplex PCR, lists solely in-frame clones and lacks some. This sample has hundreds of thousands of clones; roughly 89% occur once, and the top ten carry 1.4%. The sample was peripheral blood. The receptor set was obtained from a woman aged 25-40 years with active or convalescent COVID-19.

CDR3 amino acids: CASSFADSEAFF. The CDR3 DNA sequence: TGTGCCAGCAGCTTCGCGGACAGTGAAGCTTTCTTT. This chain connects TRBV7-9 to TRBJ1-1; a possible D gene is TRBD1 (6 bases). The germline V and J ends were trimmed by 3 bases and 7 bases, with 9 bases remaining between them. Germline loops: CDR1 SEHNR, CDR2 FQNEAQ (reference sequence). The length of the CDR3 is 12 residues.

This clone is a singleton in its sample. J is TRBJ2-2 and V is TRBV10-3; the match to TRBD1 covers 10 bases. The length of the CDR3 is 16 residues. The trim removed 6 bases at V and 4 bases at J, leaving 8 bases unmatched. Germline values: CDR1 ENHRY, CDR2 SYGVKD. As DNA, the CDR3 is TGTGCCATCAGCGACAGGGGGCGAAGAGCCACCGGGGAGCTGTTTTTT. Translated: CAISDRGRRATGELFF.

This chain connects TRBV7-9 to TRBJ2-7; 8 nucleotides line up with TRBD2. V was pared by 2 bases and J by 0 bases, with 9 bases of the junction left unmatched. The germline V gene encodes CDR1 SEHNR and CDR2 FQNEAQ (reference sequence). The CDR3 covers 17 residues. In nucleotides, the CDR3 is TGTGCCAGCAGCTTAAAGCGTACTAGCGGACCCTCCTACGAGCAGTACTTC. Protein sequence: CASSLKRTSGPSYEQYF.

The CDR3 DNA reads TGCAGCGTTGGGGAGGCTACGCAGTATTTT. Residues: CSVGEATQYF. The chain joins TRBV29-1 to TRBJ2-3, with D perhaps matching TRBD2 (6 bases). The CDR3 covers 10 residues. The germline CDR1 and CDR2 sequences are SQVTM and ANQGSEA. Trimming shortened V by 4 bases and J by 8 bases, and 7 bases separated the two germline ends.

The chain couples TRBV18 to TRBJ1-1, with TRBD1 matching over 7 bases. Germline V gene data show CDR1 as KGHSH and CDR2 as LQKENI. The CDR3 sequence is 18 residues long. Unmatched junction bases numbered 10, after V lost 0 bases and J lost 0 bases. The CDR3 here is CASSPPNQGVKMNTEAFF. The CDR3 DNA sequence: TGTGCCAGCTCACCACCAAACCAGGGGGTCAAAATGAACACTGAAGCTTTCTTT.

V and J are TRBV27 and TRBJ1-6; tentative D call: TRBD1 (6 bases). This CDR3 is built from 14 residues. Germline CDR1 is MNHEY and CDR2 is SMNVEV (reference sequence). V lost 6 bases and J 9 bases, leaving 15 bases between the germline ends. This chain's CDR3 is CASSYSGAGSPLHF. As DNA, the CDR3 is TGTGCCAGCAGCTATTCAGGGGCAGGTTCACCCCTCCACTTT.

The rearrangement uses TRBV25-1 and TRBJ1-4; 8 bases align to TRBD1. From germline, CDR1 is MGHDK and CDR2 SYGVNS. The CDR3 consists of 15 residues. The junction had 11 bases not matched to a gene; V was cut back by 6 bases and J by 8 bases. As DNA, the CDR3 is TGTGCCAGCAGGACAGACAGGGGCTTCGGGGAAAAACTGTTTTTT. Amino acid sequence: CASRTDRGFGEKLFF.

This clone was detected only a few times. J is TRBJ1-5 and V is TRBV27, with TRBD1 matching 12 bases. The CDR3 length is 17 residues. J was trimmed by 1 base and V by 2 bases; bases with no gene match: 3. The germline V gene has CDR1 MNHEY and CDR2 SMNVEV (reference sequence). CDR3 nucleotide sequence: TGTGCCAGCAGTTTAATGGGACAGGGGGCGAGCAATCAGCCCCAGCATTTT. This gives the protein CASSLMGQGASNQPQHF.

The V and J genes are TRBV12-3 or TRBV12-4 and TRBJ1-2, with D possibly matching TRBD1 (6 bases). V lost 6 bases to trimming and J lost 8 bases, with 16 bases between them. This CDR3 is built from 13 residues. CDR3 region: CASRRGGAYGYTF. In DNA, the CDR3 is TGTGCCAGCAGGAGAGGGGGGGCTTACGGCTACACCTTC.